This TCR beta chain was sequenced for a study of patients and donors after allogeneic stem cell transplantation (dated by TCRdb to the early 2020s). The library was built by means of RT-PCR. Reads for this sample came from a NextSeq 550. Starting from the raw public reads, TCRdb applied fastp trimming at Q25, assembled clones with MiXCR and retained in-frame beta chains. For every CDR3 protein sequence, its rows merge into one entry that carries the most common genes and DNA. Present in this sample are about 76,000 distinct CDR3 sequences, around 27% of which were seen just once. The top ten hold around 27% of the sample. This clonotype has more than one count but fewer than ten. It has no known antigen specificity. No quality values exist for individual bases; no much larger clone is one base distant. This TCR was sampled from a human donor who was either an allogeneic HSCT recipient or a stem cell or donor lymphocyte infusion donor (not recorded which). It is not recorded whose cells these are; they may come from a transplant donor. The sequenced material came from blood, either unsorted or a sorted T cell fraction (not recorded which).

The DNA reads TGTGCCCTTAATAGCGGTCTCTTCACAGATACGCAGTATTTT. Its protein reads: CALNSGLFTDTQYF. The rearranged chain carries TRBV10-3 and TRBJ2-3; perhaps TRBD2 is the D gene, with 6 bases matching. Per the germline V gene, ENHRY is the CDR1 and SYGVKD is the CDR2. From the cysteine through the phenylalanine, the CDR3 covers 14 amino acids. Only the CDR3 part of the read is kept: 42 bases, read in frame from the first base. V drops 11 bases and J drops 2 bases, leaving 17 bases in between.